The entry below describes one T cell receptor (beta chain). This record belongs to a study of blood T cell repertoires in COVID-19. Study-level background: From T cells, B-cell-depleted T cells, or PBMCs came the material, which was cDNA or gDNA.

TCRdb keeps only in-frame clones here, not all; method: immunoSEQ multiplex PCR. This sample carries about 320,000 clones, 87% of them seen once, and the ten largest clones take under 6.5%. Losses at the gene ends were 3 bases for V and 10 bases for J; bases not matched to a gene: 9. The CDR3 is 14 residues long. Across about two dozen US areas, participants ranged in age from roughly 18 to 95 years. The sequencing sample was made of PBMCs or T cells enriched from blood (not recorded which). The TCR comes from a woman aged 25 to 39 who had recovered from COVID-19. The chain combines TRBV23-1 with TRBJ1-2; 9 bases are shared with TRBD1. TRBV23-1 is an ORF, and what it does is uncertain. CDR3 in DNA: TGCGCCAGCAGTCACAAACAGGGGGCGGTTACCTACACCTTC. Its translation is CASSHKQGAVTYTF.